This TCR beta chain was observed in a study of blood T cell repertoires in COVID-19 (dated by TCRdb to between 2020 and 2021). Turning to the overall study: Samples covering the acute and convalescent phases of COVID-19 were provided by collaborators in the United States, Italy and Spain. The prospective study material was composed of cDNA or gDNA derived from T cells, B-cell-depleted T cells, or PBMCs. The dataset comprised deeply sampled blood TCRbeta repertoires from subjects exposed to, actively infected with, or recovered from COVID-19. A freely available public database, intended as a resource for researchers studying the immune response to SARS-CoV-2, is where the repertoires were released. The samples were drawn from the first 160 participants of the ongoing ImmuneRACE study and from some 1,300 subjects provided by 6 global collaborators. Sample metadata almost always included a de-identified subject ID, COVID-19 status, age in years and sex. Where available, HLA class I and class II types were taken from metadata supplied by the sample provider and were not determined by assay-based typing.

Overall study results and their limits: The quantity of clinical and demographic metadata differed by source and by participant and was supplied without curation.

Participants in the prospective study were aged roughly 18 to 89 years, lived in 24 United States geographic areas, and enrolled through a virtual design. In the prospective study, cohorts were assigned on the basis of participant-reported clinical history obtained from a screening survey and a study questionnaire. Recovered participants in ImmuneRACE Cohort 3 were defined by two consecutive negative NP/OP PCR tests, clearance by a healthcare professional, or resolution of symptoms. Each participant in the prospective study had whole blood, serum and a nasopharyngeal or oropharyngeal swab collected by mobile phlebotomists. Additional blood draws and questionnaires over an approximately 2-month period could optionally be provided by prospective study participants. Blood samples from the prospective study were shipped frozen or at room temperature prior to DNA extraction. On this clone: Its specific antigen is unknown. Per-base qualities were not stored, and no clone one base away is much larger.

The cysteine opens and the phenylalanine closes a CDR3 of 15 amino acids. Here the CDR3 DNA is all that survives: 45 bases in frame from base 1. Sequences MNHEY (CDR1) and SVGAGI (CDR2) are obtained from the germline V gene. Trimming removed 0 bases from V and 5 bases from J, leaving 10 bases between the germline ends. The immunoSEQ Assay, a bias-controlled multiplex PCR, was used to amplify TCRbeta CDR3 regions from genomic DNA. As for how the authors treated the data: The number of nucleated cells in each sample was estimated from the amplification of reference gene primers within the assay. Sequence reads were collapsed and filtered to measure the absolute abundance of every unique TCRbeta CDR3 rearrangement. For each sample, productive Simpson clonality was calculated as the square root of Simpson's diversity index across productive rearrangements. TCRdb carries this immuneACCESS record with in-frame sequences only. Its versions omit some clonotypes, under half of them owing to an unresolved V gene in the studies checked, with the rest unexplained. V, J and clone size are those of that table, while D and trimming were read from the DNA. Recorded for this sample are 300,000 to 350,000 clones; 80% to 90% of them occurred a single time. The ten largest clones capture roughly 2.2% of the sample.

This sequence uses TRBV6-5 and TRBJ2-2; TRBD2 might be the D gene, on 6 matching bases. This receptor was taken from a man aged 25-40 years who had recovered from COVID-19. Sequencing was performed on PBMCs or T cells enriched from blood (not recorded which). The CDR3 region has the sequence CASSYSGTRTGELFF. The base sequence is TGTGCCAGCAGTTACTCTGGGACTCGGACCGGGGAGCTGTTTTTT.